The rows below give T cell receptor beta chains drawn from one sample of a study of shared clonotypes between healthy human individuals. The method was immunoSEQ multiplex PCR; TCRdb's version includes in-frame clones alone and lacks a portion of them. The sample consists of a few million clones, 90% to 95% of them appearing once. Sample: naive CD8+ T cells from PBMCs. These receptors were taken from a man between 18 and 29 years old in good health. Some clones in this sample may be carry-over from other donors' samples. CDR3s include the opening cysteine and the closing phenylalanine or tryptophan. Fields, in order: clone size, V gene, J gene, D gene, CDR3 protein, CDR3 DNA. The D gene is left open where the match is weak. Clone sizes are given selectively: once, few, many, or a class where the clone is expanded.

abundance: -
v_gene: TRBV7-6
j_gene: TRBJ2-1
d_gene: TRBD2
CDR3aa: CASSETSGTYNEQFF
CDR3nt: TGTGCCAGCAGCGAGACTAGCGGGACCTACAATGAGCAGTTCTTC

abundance: -
v_gene: TRBV7-3
j_gene: TRBJ2-3
d_gene: -
CDR3aa: CASSLNPISGADTQYF
CDR3nt: TGTGCCAGCAGCTTAAACCCCATAAGTGGCGCAGATACGCAGTATTTT

abundance: -
v_gene: TRBV7-9
j_gene: TRBJ1-1
d_gene: -
CDR3aa: CASSLLEGLNTEAFF
CDR3nt: TGTGCCAGCAGCTTATTAGAGGGGCTGAACACTGAAGCTTTCTTT

abundance: once
v_gene: TRBV28
j_gene: TRBJ2-3
d_gene: -
CDR3aa: CASSFEWAEGGYTQYF
CDR3nt: TGTGCCAGCAGTTTTGAGTGGGCGGAAGGAGGGTATACGCAGTATTTT

abundance: -
v_gene: TRBV25-1
j_gene: TRBJ1-5
d_gene: -
CDR3aa: CASSGDHTGFRNQPQHF
CDR3nt: TGTGCCAGCAGTGGGGACCACACAGGTTTTCGCAATCAGCCCCAGCATTTT

abundance: -
v_gene: TRBV11-3
j_gene: TRBJ2-1
d_gene: -
CDR3aa: CASSWPGDNEQFF
CDR3nt: TGTGCCAGCAGCTGGCCCGGTGACAATGAGCAGTTCTTC

abundance: few
v_gene: TRBV7-9
j_gene: TRBJ2-7
d_gene: -
CDR3aa: CASSFNGDEQYF
CDR3nt: TGTGCCAGCAGCTTCAATGGCGACGAGCAGTACTTC

abundance: -
v_gene: TRBV7-9
j_gene: TRBJ2-1
d_gene: -
CDR3aa: CASSLSGYNEQFF
CDR3nt: TGTGCCAGCAGCCTTAGCGGCTACAATGAGCAGTTCTTC

abundance: -
v_gene: TRBV27
j_gene: TRBJ2-3
d_gene: -
CDR3aa: CASSGTRRYTQYF
CDR3nt: TGTGCCAGCAGTGGGACCCGCCGCTATACGCAGTATTTT

abundance: -
v_gene: TRBV14
j_gene: TRBJ1-4
d_gene: -
CDR3aa: CASTLRPICEKLFF
CDR3nt: TGTGCCAGCACTCTACGGCCGATTTGTGAAAAACTGTTTTTT